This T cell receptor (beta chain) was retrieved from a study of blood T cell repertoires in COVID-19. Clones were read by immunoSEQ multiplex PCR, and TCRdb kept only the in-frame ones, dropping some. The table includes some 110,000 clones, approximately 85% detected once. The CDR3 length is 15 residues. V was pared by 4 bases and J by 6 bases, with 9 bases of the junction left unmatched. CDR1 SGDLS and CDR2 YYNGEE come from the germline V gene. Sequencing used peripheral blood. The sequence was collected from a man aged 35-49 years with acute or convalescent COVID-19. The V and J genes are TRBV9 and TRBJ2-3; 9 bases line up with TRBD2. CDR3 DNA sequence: TGTGCCAGCAGCCCCCGGGTAGCGGGAGTTGATACGCAGTATTTT. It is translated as CASSPRVAGVDTQYF.